This T cell receptor (beta chain) derives from a study of T cell changes during pregnancy in multiple sclerosis (dated by TCRdb to 2018 to 2020). At the level of the whole study: Changes in the T cell repertoire over the course of pregnancy were examined in this study in women with multiple sclerosis.

The CDR3 sequence holds 13 residues, the cysteine and phenylalanine included. Only the CDR3 part of the read is kept: 39 bases, read in frame from the first base. V is shortened by 4 bases, J by 7 bases, and the region joining them spans 13 bases. In the germline V gene, CDR1 corresponds to SGHTA and CDR2 to FQGNSA. With respect to this clone: Its antigen specificity is not known. Base qualities are not at hand, and no much larger clone is one base apart.

Library method: the immunoSEQ multiplex PCR assay. The source is immuneACCESS, and TCRdb retained only in-frame sequences with V and J called. Part of the clones is not carried over; for the studies checked, unresolved V genes explain less than half of this, and the remainder is unexplained. The sample data list approximately 74,000 clones, and about nine tenths of these were observed just once. The ten biggest clones cover less than 4% of the sample. The receptor was derived from a female donor with multiple sclerosis, enrolled in a pregnancy study. The input for sequencing was peripheral blood, taken before pregnancy. Rearrangement joined TRBV7-2 to TRBJ1-2, and perhaps TRBD1 as D gene, on 5 matching bases. CDR3 reads: CASSYQSRVGYTF. Read as DNA, the sequence is TGTGCCAGCAGCTACCAATCCAGGGTTGGCTACACCTTC.